Listed below are T cell receptor beta chains from one sample, sequenced in a study of blood T cell repertoires in COVID-19. Produced via immunoSEQ multiplex PCR; TCRdb's table is partial and in-frame only. The table includes 100,000 or so clones, roughly 84% detected once. The specimen was peripheral blood. These receptors all come from a human donor in a cohort sampled during active COVID-19. The CDR3 runs from the conserved cysteine through the conserved F or W. The D gene is left open where the match is weak. Only some rows state a clone size, as once, few, many or a class for expanded clones.

J	V	size	length	D	DNA	CDR3
TRBJ2-2	TRBV5-1	NA	15	NA	TGCGCCAGCAGCTTAGGAGGGGTAGGCACCGGGGAGCTGTTTTTT	CASSLGGVGTGELFF
TRBJ2-3	TRBV3-1/TRBV3-2	few	15	TRBD2	TGTGCCAGCAGCCAAGCTGGGCGGGGGGGAAATACGCAGTATTTT	CASSQAGRGGNTQYF
TRBJ1-1	TRBV7-9	NA	13	NA	TGTGCCAGCAGCTTAGACATGAACACTGAAGCTTTCTTT	CASSLDMNTEAFF
TRBJ2-1	TRBV29-1	once	11	NA	TGCAGCGTTTATAGGGGGGGTGAGCAGTTCTTC	CSVYRGGEQFF
TRBJ2-1	TRBV5-1	NA	16	TRBD2	TGCGCCAGCAGCGGCCTCCTGACTAGCGGGAGAGAAGAGCAGTTCTTC	CASSGLLTSGREEQFF
TRBJ2-5	TRBV7-2	once	16	TRBD1	TGTGCCAGCAGCTCGACGGGACAGGGGGTTGGAGAGACCCAGTACTTC	CASSSTGQGVGETQYF
TRBJ1-5	TRBV30	NA	13	NA	TGTGCCTGGGGCCCCAGTTCGAATCAGCCCCAGCATTTT	CAWGPSSNQPQHF
TRBJ1-2	TRBV15	NA	12	NA	TGTGCCACCAGCAGGGACAGCTATGGCTACACCTTC	CATSRDSYGYTF
TRBJ2-7	TRBV10-3	NA	13	TRBD2	TGTGCCATCGCCAAGACTAGCGGGTACGAGCAGTACTTC	CAIAKTSGYEQYF
TRBJ2-5	TRBV19	NA	15	TRBD2	TGTGCCAGTAGAAGGACCGGGACTAGCAGGGAGACCCAGTACTTC	CASRRTGTSRETQYF
TRBJ1-4	TRBV18	NA	15	NA	TGTGCTAGCTCACCCCGGGGAGGGGCTAATGAAAAACTGTTTTTT	CASSPRGGANEKLFF
TRBJ2-7	TRBV7-9	NA	15	TRBD1	TGTGCCAGCAGATCCGGGACAGCAGTCTCCTACGAGCAGTACTTC	CASRSGTAVSYEQYF
TRBJ2-5	TRBV7-9	NA	15	TRBD1	TGTGCCAGCAGCGAAGGGGACAGGTTATTTGAGACCCAGTACTTC	CASSEGDRLFETQYF
TRBJ1-3	TRBV7-9	NA	12	TRBD1	TGTGCCAGCAGCCTGGGACAGCTCACCATATATTTT	CASSLGQLTIYF
TRBJ1-4	TRBV13	NA	14	TRBD1	TGTGCCAGCAGCTTTGGCAGGGGGAGTGAAAAACTGTTTTTT	CASSFGRGSEKLFF
TRBJ2-3	TRBV24-1	NA	15	NA	TGTGCCACCAGTGATTCTATTGCCGGCACAGATACGCAGTATTTT	CATSDSIAGTDTQYF
TRBJ2-5	TRBV4-1	NA	15	NA	TGCGCCAGCAGCCAAGGAACACAGGGACAAGAGACCCAGTACTTC	CASSQGTQGQETQYF
TRBJ2-7	TRBV5-1	once	14	TRBD2	TGCGCCAGCGGCATTGGGGGGGAACCCTACGAGCAGTACTTC	CASGIGGEPYEQYF
TRBJ1-4	TRBV5-6	NA	15	NA	TGTGCCAGCTTTCCGGGGGGCAAAAAAGCTGAAAAACTGTTTTTT	CASFPGGKKAEKLFF
TRBJ1-2	TRBV7-9	NA	13	TRBD1	TGTGCCAGCAGCTACCCTCCGCTACAGGGGTACACCTTC	CASSYPPLQGYTF
TRBJ1-5	TRBV5-6	NA	15	TRBD1	TGTGCCAGCAGCCCAGGGGGCTCGGGCAATCAGCCCCAGCATTTT	CASSPGGSGNQPQHF
TRBJ1-5	TRBV2	NA	15	TRBD1	TGTGCCAGCAGTGACGAGGGGGCCGGCAATCAGCCCCAGCATTTT	CASSDEGAGNQPQHF
TRBJ2-5	TRBV2	NA	17	TRBD2	TGTGCCAGCAGTGCCCGTCGACTAGCGGGGGGTAGGGAGACCCAGTACTTC	CASSARRLAGGRETQYF
TRBJ2-3	TRBV5-4	NA	15	TRBD2	TGTGCCAGCAGCCAAACTAGCGGCCGTGGGGATACGCAGTATTTT	CASSQTSGRGDTQYF
TRBJ2-5	TRBV11-2	few	15	TRBD2	TGTGCCAGCAGCTTTCTAGCGGGAACTCAAGAGACCCAGTACTTC	CASSFLAGTQETQYF
TRBJ2-5	TRBV10-3	NA	15	NA	TGTGCCATCAGTGAGTCAGAGGGATCCCAAGAGACCCAGTACTTC	CAISESEGSQETQYF
TRBJ2-1	TRBV6-5	few	14	NA	TGTGCCAGCAGGGGAGAATACTCCTACAATGAGCAGTTCTTC	CASRGEYSYNEQFF
TRBJ2-5	TRBV5-1	NA	17	TRBD1	TGCGCCAGCAGCTTAGCACCTACAGGGGGCGAACGGGAGACCCAGTACTTC	CASSLAPTGGERETQYF
TRBJ1-2	TRBV9	NA	14	NA	TGTGCCAGCAGCGCGAATGGAGCAAGCTATGGCTACACCTTC	CASSANGASYGYTF
TRBJ2-7	TRBV11-2	few	15	TRBD1	TGTGCCAGCAGCTATGGACAGGGGATCACCTACGAGCAGTACTTC	CASSYGQGITYEQYF
TRBJ2-1	TRBV7-2	NA	14	TRBD1	TGTGCCAGCAGCTCCCGACAGGGGGCGAATGAGCAGTTCTTC	CASSSRQGANEQFF
TRBJ2-7	TRBV12-3/TRBV12-4	NA	11	NA	TGTGCCAGCAGTTTGGGAGGCGAGCAGTACTTC	CASSLGGEQYF
TRBJ2-7	TRBV21-1	NA	16	NA	TGTGCCAGCAGCAAAAGTTTCTCAAGAGGAATCTACGAGCAGTACTTC	CASSKSFSRGIYEQYF
TRBJ1-3	TRBV3-1/TRBV3-2	once	16	NA	TGTGCCAGCAGCCAAGGGGGACAACAAGCTGGAAACACCATATATTTT	CASSQGGQQAGNTIYF
TRBJ1-3	TRBV6-5	NA	14	NA	TGTGCCAGCAGCCGGGATTTCTCTGGAAACACCATATATTTT	CASSRDFSGNTIYF
TRBJ1-1	TRBV19	NA	12	TRBD1	TGTGCCAGTACAGGGGGCAACACTGAAGCTTTCTTT	CASTGGNTEAFF
TRBJ1-3	TRBV7-9	NA	15	TRBD1	TGTGCCAGCAGCTCCCCAGGGGGCTCTGGAAACACCATATATTTT	CASSSPGGSGNTIYF
TRBJ1-6	TRBV30	NA	13	NA	TGTGCCTGGCATTCACAAGGAGGATCACCCCTCCACTTT	CAWHSQGGSPLHF
TRBJ1-2	TRBV18	NA	12	NA	TGTGCCAGCTCTCACAGGGATGATGGCTACACCTTC	CASSHRDDGYTF
TRBJ1-1	TRBV4-3	NA	14	NA	TGCGCCAGCAGCCAAGGGACAATGAACACTGAAGCTTTCTTT	CASSQGTMNTEAFF
TRBJ1-5	TRBV19	NA	16	NA	TGTGCCAGTAGTCCCCTGGACTGGCTAAGCAATCAGCCCCAGCATTTT	CASSPLDWLSNQPQHF
TRBJ2-7	TRBV11-3	NA	13	NA	TGTGCCAGCAGCCCTGACAGGATGGGCGAGCAGTACTTC	CASSPDRMGEQYF
TRBJ2-7	TRBV7-8	NA	13	NA	TGTGCCAGCAGCTTAGGATCAGGGGTCGAGCAGTACTTC	CASSLGSGVEQYF
TRBJ2-3	TRBV7-2	NA	19	TRBD1	TGTGCCAGCAGCTGGACGCACAGTAAGGGGGCCGGACGCACAGATACGCAGTATTTT	CASSWTHSKGAGRTDTQYF
TRBJ1-1	TRBV6-6	NA	13	NA	TGTGCCAGCAGCGACCGGGAAAACACTGAAGCTTTCTTT	CASSDRENTEAFF
TRBJ2-2	TRBV7-2	NA	15	NA	TGTGCCAGCAGCACTTACAGGGTTGACACCGGGGAGCTGTTTTTT	CASSTYRVDTGELFF
TRBJ2-5	TRBV20-1	NA	17	TRBD1	TGCAGTGCTAGTTTCTGGACAGGCTCGGCGCCTAGGGAGACCCAGTACTTC	CSASFWTGSAPRETQYF
TRBJ2-7	TRBV2	NA	12	NA	TGTGCCAGCAGGGACAACATCTACGAGCAGTACTTC	CASRDNIYEQYF
TRBJ2-1	TRBV4-2	NA	15	TRBD2	TGTGCCAGCAGCCAAGCATCACTAGCGGACAATGAGCAGTTCTTC	CASSQASLADNEQFF
TRBJ2-7	TRBV7-2	NA	15	TRBD2	TGTGCCAGCAGCCCGATTAGCGGGGGCGTCTACGAGCAGTACTTC	CASSPISGGVYEQYF
TRBJ2-3	TRBV7-2	NA	14	NA	TGTGCCAGCAGCTTAGGGTCCGGGACAGATACGCAGTATTTT	CASSLGSGTDTQYF
TRBJ2-7	TRBV10-3	NA	15	NA	TGTGCCATCAGTGAGTTAGTGAAGAGCTCCTACGAGCAGTACTTC	CAISELVKSSYEQYF
TRBJ2-5	TRBV9	NA	15	NA	TGTGCCAGCAGCCCCCAGGGGCTGTTCCAAGAGACCCAGTACTTC	CASSPQGLFQETQYF